This section outlines one T cell receptor beta chain sequence together with its context. No antigen is known for it. These data belong to a study of CD4 T cells in relation to SARS-CoV-2 and coronaviruses. Germline V gene data show CDR1 as PRHDT and CDR2 as FYEKMQ (reference sequence). The CDR3 is 19 amino acids. Trimming removed 5 bases at V and 0 bases at J, with 24 bases between. The repertoire was sequenced with immunoSEQ multiplex PCR; TCRdb's copy has only in-frame clones and lacks some. In the table there are about 39,000 clones, over 75% of which are singletons. The receptor was derived from an adult with COVID-19. Sequenced sample: memory CD4+ T cells from PBMCs, cultured in vitro. The chain combines TRBV13 with TRBJ2-3; D may be TRBD1 or TRBD2 (5 bases each). Here the CDR3 DNA reads TGTGCCAGCAGCCTATTCAGAGAATGGGACCTTTCTAGCACAGATACGCAGTATTTT. This translates into CASSLFREWDLSSTDTQYF.